A single sample is the source of the 21 T cell receptor beta chains below, sequenced in a study of CD8 T cells in ankylosing spondylitis. Each CDR3 protein gets one entry after TCRdb re-called the 5' RACE reads with MiXCR. The sample holds about 300,000 distinct CDR3 sequences, around 20% seen once. The sequenced sample was blood, either unsorted or a sorted T cell fraction (not recorded which). The receptor source for this set is a female donor with ankylosing spondylitis or in good health (not recorded which).

This clonotype came up a few times. This chain links TRBV28 with TRBJ2-3; 7 bases are shared with TRBD2. This CDR3 is built from 16 residues. The germline gives CDR1 MDHEN, CDR2 SYDVKM. The trim removed 2 bases at V and 2 bases at J, leaving 7 bases unmatched. The CDR3 nucleotides read TGTGCCAGCAGTTTAGGGACTACCGCAGTCACAGATACGCAGTATTTT. This encodes CASSLGTTAVTDTQYF.

The chain employs TRBV7-7 and TRBJ2-1, with 11 bases lining up with TRBD2. The V segment lost 3 bases and the J segment 0 bases; nucleotides outside the gene matches: 7. In germline, CDR1 is SSHAT, CDR2 FNYEAQ (reference sequence). The CDR3 is 18 amino acids. The CDR3 nucleotides are TGTGCCAGCAGCTTCTCTAGCGGGAGGAGAGCCTCCTACAATGAGCAGTTCTTC. Encoded protein: CASSFSSGRRASYNEQFF.

This chain connects TRBV6-5 to TRBJ2-4, with 7 bases identical to TRBD1. The CDR3 extends over 14 amino acids. Germline V gives CDR1 MNHEY, CDR2 SVGAGI. Unmatched junction bases numbered 9, after V lost 6 bases and J lost 7 bases. CDR3 in DNA: TGTGCCAGCAGCTACCGGGACAGTCGGAACATTCAGTACTTC. Its protein product is CASSYRDSRNIQYF.

The rearrangement uses TRBV7-8 and TRBJ2-3; unclear D gene. CDR1 and CDR2 from the germline V gene are SGHVS and FQNEAQ. Between the trimmed V and J ends, which lost 0 bases and 9 bases, there was a span of 10 bases. This CDR3 region has 13 residues. The CDR3 loop reads CASSLAETPTQYF. In DNA form, the CDR3 reads TGTGCCAGCAGCTTAGCCGAGACACCCACGCAGTATTTT.

The chain is built from TRBV7-2 and TRBJ2-4; TRBD1 or TRBD2 may be the D gene (5 bases each). The CDR3 totals 14 residues. Germline V gene data show CDR1 as SGHTA and CDR2 as FQGNSA. The V and J ends lost 6 bases and 5 bases respectively, with 14 bases between them. The CDR3 sequence is CASSQERDQNIQYF. The CDR3, as DNA: TGTGCCAGCAGTCAAGAGAGGGACCAAAACATTCAGTACTTC. Supplemented by reference TRBV7-2 and TRBJ2-4, the full variable domain reads GAGVSQSPSNKVTEKGKDVELRCDPISGHTALYWYRQSLGQGLEFLIYFQGNSAPDKSGLPSDRFSAERTGGSVSTLTIQRTQQEDSAVYLCASSQERDQNIQYFGAGTRLSVL.

The gene calls are TRBV5-4 and TRBJ2-5; 8 bases fit TRBD2. The CDR3 runs 16 residues. The V segment lost 0 bases and the J segment 2 bases; nucleotides outside the gene matches: 6. Germline V gives CDR1 SGHNT, CDR2 YYREEE (reference sequence). The CDR3 region is CASSLDRAGVQETQYF. The CDR3 coding sequence is TGTGCCAGCAGCTTGGATCGAGCGGGAGTACAAGAGACCCAGTACTTC.

This sequence joins TRBV3-1 and TRBJ2-7; no clear D gene. Germline loops: CDR1 LGHDT, CDR2 YNNKEL (reference sequence). The CDR3 sequence is 14 residues long. The germline V and J ends were trimmed by 1 base and 0 bases, with 7 bases remaining between them. For the CDR3, the DNA is TGTGCCAGCAGCCAAGGAAGGAACTCCTACGAGCAGTACTTC. This gives the protein CASSQGRNSYEQYF.

This clonotype occurred a few times. The V gene is TRBV28, the J gene TRBJ2-7; 7 positions match TRBD1. The J segment lost 0 bases and the V segment lost 8 bases, leaving 7 bases of the junction unmatched. The CDR3 is 14 residues long. Germline values: CDR1 MDHEN, CDR2 SYDVKM. CDR3 in DNA: TGTGCCAGCGGCCGACAGGGAAGCTCCTACGAGCAGTACTTC. Encoded protein: CASGRQGSSYEQYF.

The chain is built from TRBV6-5 and TRBJ2-3; unclear D gene. Germline V gene data show CDR1 as MNHEY and CDR2 as SVGAGI. CDR3 length equals 15 residues. Between the trimmed V and J ends, which lost 2 bases and 0 bases, there was a span of 9 bases. The CDR3 spells CASSYRGTSTDTQYF. In DNA form, the CDR3 reads TGTGCCAGCAGTTACCGCGGCACTAGCACAGATACGCAGTATTTT.

This chain uses TRBV2 with TRBJ2-7; 10 nucleotides align to TRBD2. CDR1 and CDR2 from the germline V gene are SNHLY and FYNNEI. The CDR3 spans 12 residues. In DNA, the CDR3 is TGTGCGAGCGGACTAGCGGTCGGAGAGCAGTACTTC. It yields the protein CASGLAVGEQYF.

The chain joins TRBV6-5 to TRBJ2-3; no clear D. Germline CDR1 and CDR2: MNHEY and SVGAGI. Trimming took off 8 bases at V and 9 bases at J, with 6 bases between the two ends. CDR3 size: 9 residues. The chain's CDR3 is CASWGTQYF. CDR3 sequence (DNA): TGTGCCAGCTGGGGAACGCAGTATTTT.

This clonotype came up many times. The gene calls are TRBV10-3 and TRBJ1-1; no clear D. This CDR3 contains 13 residues. V was shortened by 7 bases and J by 4 bases, with 13 bases between the two germline ends. From germline, CDR1 is ENHRY and CDR2 SYGVKD. CDR3: CAITDGRGTEAFF. The CDR3 nucleotides are TGTGCCATCACGGACGGAAGAGGCACTGAAGCTTTCTTT.

This clonotype was detected a few times. The V call is TRBV20-1, the J call TRBJ2-3; TRBD1 might be the D (5 bases). There are 15 residues in the CDR3. Germline V gene data show CDR1 as DFQATT and CDR2 as SNEGSKA (reference sequence). The V gene lost 5 bases and the J gene lost 2 bases, with 17 bases spanning the gap. CDR3 nucleotides: TGCAGTGCTTTTAAACGTGCAGGGTCCACAGATACGCAGTATTTT. Protein: CSAFKRAGSTDTQYF.

This chain joins TRBV5-1 and TRBJ1-3; no firm D call. Germline CDR1 reads SGHRS; CDR2 reads YFSETQ. V was trimmed by 2 bases and J by 3 bases, leaving 12 bases between them. The CDR3 is made up of 15 amino acids. CDR3 loop: CASSFGPTDGNTIYF. The CDR3 DNA follows: TGCGCCAGCAGCTTCGGACCGACGGATGGAAACACCATATATTTT.

The J gene is TRBJ2-7, the V gene TRBV20-1; 11 positions match TRBD2. J lost 1 base, V lost 5 bases, and 4 bases had no gene match. Germline assignment: CDR1 DFQATT and CDR2 SNEGSKA (reference sequence). This CDR3 region has 14 residues. The CDR3 reads CSALAGGSSYEQYF. The CDR3 DNA is TGCAGTGCTCTAGCGGGAGGTAGTTCCTACGAGCAGTACTTC.

The chain links TRBV12-3 or TRBV12-4 to TRBJ2-1; weak D call: TRBD1 (6 bases). V lost 6 bases and J lost 9, with 15 bases in between. The CDR3 spans 13 residues. CDR3 loop: CASRPSGQLEQFF. DNA for the CDR3: TGTGCCAGCAGGCCCTCCGGACAGCTTGAGCAGTTCTTC.

The chain joins TRBV5-1 to TRBJ2-1; D is possibly TRBD1 (6 bases). V gave up 3 bases and J gave up 9 bases, with 13 bases separating them. The CDR3 length is 13 residues. Germline V lookup: CDR1 SGHRS, CDR2 YFSETQ. The CDR3 sequence is CASSSRTGIEQFF. CDR3 coding DNA: TGCGCCAGCAGCTCACGAACAGGGATTGAGCAGTTCTTC.

This clonotype was counted between two and nine times. This sequence joins TRBV18 and TRBJ1-1; a possible D gene is TRBD1 (5 bases). Per the germline V gene, CDR1 is KGHSH and CDR2 is LQKENI. The CDR3 has 13 residues. V was shortened by 3 bases and J by 1 base, with 6 bases between the two germline ends. The CDR3 bases are TGTGCCAGCTCACCTGGGGCGAACACTGAAGCTTTCTTT. Translated: CASSPGANTEAFF.

This clonotype occurred a few times. V usage is TRBV6-1 and J usage is TRBJ2-7; D call uncertain. Germline-derived CDR1 and CDR2 are MNHNS and SASEGT. V was pared by 2 bases and J by 6 bases, with 8 bases between. The length of the CDR3 is 12 residues. CDR3 nucleotides: TGTGCCAGCAGTGAACTAGTACGCGAGCAGTACTTC. The encoded protein is CASSELVREQYF.

In DNA, the CDR3 is TGCAGTGCCGGGGGGCTAGCGGGAGTTTTACATGAGCAGTTCTTC. It translates to CSAGGLAGVLHEQFF. The chain is built from TRBV20-1 and TRBJ2-1, with 10 bases identical to TRBD2. This CDR3 contains 15 residues. The V and J ends lost 6 bases and 8 bases, in that order; junction bases with no gene match: 13. Germline V gives CDR1 DFQATT, CDR2 SNEGSKA (reference sequence).

This clonotype occurred a few times. The chain uses TRBV6-5 and TRBJ1-3; the D is unclear. CDR3 length: 15 amino acids. The ends were cut back, 4 bases at V and 3 bases at J, with 13 bases in the middle. CDR1 and CDR2 from the germline V gene are MNHEY and SVGAGI. CDR3 protein: CASSSDVEDGNTIYF. DNA of the CDR3: TGTGCCAGCAGTTCGGACGTGGAGGATGGAAACACCATATATTTT.